This T cell receptor beta chain comes out of a study of blood T cell repertoires in COVID-19. Study information: Sites across the United States, Italy and Spain contributed samples from acute and convalescent COVID-19. Sample material is recorded as cDNA or gDNA derived from T cells, B-cell-depleted T cells, or PBMCs.

This CDR3 has 12 residues. The germline gives CDR1 SGHVS, CDR2 FQNEAQ. The germline V and J ends were trimmed by 1 base and 9 bases, with 9 bases remaining between them. In the study's own analysis: Amplification of reference gene primers provided the estimated nucleated cell counts. Sequencing was performed with immunoSEQ multiplex PCR; in TCRdb, only in-frame clones are kept and a portion is missing. The V and J calls and the clone size are those of that table, but D and trimming were determined from the DNA. The sample lists roughly 350,000 clones; about 90% were seen once. The chain recombines TRBV7-8 with TRBJ2-5; no clear D. The TCR was taken from a woman aged 18 to 35 who had recovered from COVID-19. Material: peripheral blood. CDR3 bases: TGTGCCAGCAGCTTAGGGCGGCACTCCCAGTACTTC. Its protein is CASSLGRHSQYF.